This is a list of T cell receptor beta chains from one sample in a study of blood T cell repertoires in COVID-19. Profiled with immunoSEQ multiplex PCR; TCRdb holds only in-frame clones, not every one. The table records approximately 170,000 clones, about 83% of them present only once. The sequencing input was peripheral blood. These receptors were collected from a man between 18 and 35 years old with active or convalescent COVID-19. CDR3s include the opening cysteine and the closing phenylalanine or tryptophan. The D gene is left open where the match is weak. Size values are once, few and many counts, or a class for expanded clones, and some rows have none.

J gene: TRBJ1-4; V gene: TRBV7-2; clone size: -; D gene: -; CDR3 protein: CASSFLGGANEKLFF; CDR3 DNA: TGTGCCAGCAGCTTCCTCGGAGGTGCTAATGAAAAACTGTTTTTT
J gene: TRBJ1-6; V gene: TRBV7-2; clone size: -; D gene: TRBD1; CDR3 protein: CASSPGQTSSYNSPLHF; CDR3 DNA: TGTGCCAGCAGCCCGGGACAGACGAGCTCCTATAATTCACCCCTCCACTTT
J gene: TRBJ2-7; V gene: TRBV4-2; clone size: few; D gene: TRBD1; CDR3 protein: CASSPTGQGRYEQYF; CDR3 DNA: TGTGCCAGCAGCCCCACGGGACAGGGGAGGTACGAGCAGTACTTC
J gene: TRBJ2-3; V gene: TRBV18; clone size: -; D gene: TRBD2; CDR3 protein: CASSPNVAGGADTQYF; CDR3 DNA: TGTGCCAGCTCACCGAACGTAGCGGGAGGTGCAGATACGCAGTATTTT
J gene: TRBJ1-2; V gene: TRBV4-2; clone size: -; D gene: -; CDR3 protein: CASSQDRDIYGYTF; CDR3 DNA: TGTGCCAGCAGCCAAGATAGGGACATCTATGGCTACACCTTC
J gene: TRBJ1-3; V gene: TRBV7-8; clone size: -; D gene: -; CDR3 protein: CASSLGSTVSGNTIYF; CDR3 DNA: TGTGCCAGCAGCTTAGGCTCAACGGTTTCTGGAAACACCATATATTTT
J gene: TRBJ2-1; V gene: TRBV27; clone size: -; D gene: TRBD2; CDR3 protein: CATRLAGYNEQFF; CDR3 DNA: TGTGCCACTAGACTAGCGGGATACAATGAGCAGTTCTTC
J gene: TRBJ1-5; V gene: TRBV4-2; clone size: -; D gene: -; CDR3 protein: CASSQDSRGLYSNQPQHF; CDR3 DNA: TGTGCCAGCAGCCAAGATTCGCGGGGACTCTATAGCAATCAGCCCCAGCATTTT
J gene: TRBJ1-2; V gene: TRBV3-1/TRBV3-2; clone size: -; D gene: TRBD1; CDR3 protein: CASRQRGLYDRGPHYGYTF; CDR3 DNA: TGTGCCAGCAGACAAAGGGGGTTATACGACAGGGGGCCGCACTATGGCTACACCTTC
J gene: TRBJ2-3; V gene: TRBV5-1; clone size: -; D gene: -; CDR3 protein: CASSVTRDTQYF; CDR3 DNA: TGCGCCAGCAGCGTGACGAGGGATACGCAGTATTTT
J gene: TRBJ2-1; V gene: TRBV6-5; clone size: -; D gene: TRBD1; CDR3 protein: CASRRQGAYNEQFF; CDR3 DNA: TGTGCCAGCAGGCGACAGGGAGCCTACAATGAGCAGTTCTTC
J gene: TRBJ2-1; V gene: TRBV7-9; clone size: -; D gene: TRBD2; CDR3 protein: CASSSQLAGAYNEQFF; CDR3 DNA: TGTGCCAGCAGCTCCCAACTAGCGGGGGCCTACAATGAGCAGTTCTTC